The rows below give T cell receptor beta chains drawn from one sample of a study of blood T cells in healthy people across ages. TCRdb re-derived calls from the 5' RACE reads in MiXCR, one entry per CDR3 protein. The sample shows 850,000 or so distinct CDR3 sequences, 29% of them seen only once. Material for sequencing was blood. Receptors originate from a woman over 75 in good health. Each CDR3 is given with its conserved first and last residue. The D gene is left open where the match is weak. The size entry is marked missing in some rows and otherwise reads once, few, many or a size class.

J	D	V	size	CDR3	DNA
TRBJ2-1	TRBD2	TRBV20-1	.	CSAPGLAGWDNEQFF	TGCAGTGCTCCTGGACTAGCGGGCTGGGACAATGAGCAGTTCTTC
TRBJ1-4	TRBD1	TRBV24-1	.	CATSDPGQGPEKLFF	TGTGCCACCAGTGACCCGGGACAGGGTCCTGAAAAACTGTTTTTT
TRBJ2-2	TRBD2	TRBV11-2	.	CASSPRSGGAGELFF	TGTGCCAGCAGCCCCCGCTCGGGGGGGGCCGGGGAGCTGTTTTTT
TRBJ2-1	.	TRBV6-1	few	CASSALPGIERYNEQFF	TGTGCCAGCAGCGCCCTGCCCGGGATTGAGCGCTACAATGAGCAGTTCTTC
TRBJ1-5	TRBD1	TRBV7-9	many	CASSSTLGQGNSKPQHF	TGTGCCAGCAGCAGTACACTAGGACAGGGGAATAGTAAGCCCCAGCATTTT
TRBJ2-7	.	TRBV15	many	CATSRDSTADYEQYF	TGTGCCACCAGCAGAGATTCGACAGCGGACTACGAGCAGTACTTC
TRBJ2-3	TRBD2	TRBV28	few	CASPATSGGISTDTQYF	TGTGCCAGCCCCGCGACTAGCGGGGGGATTAGCACAGATACGCAGTATTTT
TRBJ2-7	.	TRBV7-9	many	CASSPQGLTYEQYF	TGTGCCAGCAGCCCACAGGGTCTTACCTACGAGCAGTACTTC
TRBJ1-2	.	TRBV5-5	many	CASSLAQRDYGYTF	TGTGCCAGCAGCTTGGCTCAAAGGGACTATGGCTACACCTTC
TRBJ2-3	TRBD1	TRBV9	many	CASSLTTGGHTDTQYF	TGTGCCAGCAGCCTAACGACAGGGGGCCACACAGATACGCAGTATTTT